These T cell receptor beta chains were read from a single sample in a study of CD8 T cells in Susac syndrome. A single record per CDR3 protein comes from TCRdb applying MiXCR to the immunoSEQ multiplex PCR reads. The sample consists of 55,000 to 70,000 distinct CDR3 sequences, 95% of them appearing once. The sample was CD8+ T cells from PBMCs. The receptor set was obtained from a human donor in good health. Both conserved end residues are part of each CDR3. A D gene is named only where the DNA matches it firmly. A clone size is listed for some rows: how often the clone was seen (once, few, many), or a class if it is expanded.

d_gene	abundance	v_gene	j_gene	CDR3aa	CDR3nt
TRBD2	.	TRBV9	TRBJ2-7	CASSPSGGSYEQYF	TGTGCCAGCAGCCCCTCGGGGGGCTCCTACGAGCAGTACTTC
.	.	TRBV4-1	TRBJ1-2	CASSPRGNYGYTF	TGCGCCAGCAGCCCCCGGGGGAACTATGGCTACACCTTC
.	.	TRBV29-1	TRBJ2-7	CSAIRGEQYF	TGCAGCGCAATCAGGGGCGAGCAGTACTTC
.	.	TRBV5-1	TRBJ2-7	CASSLEVPVTDEQYF	TGCGCCAGCAGCTTGGAGGTGCCTGTTACCGACGAGCAGTACTTC
TRBD1	.	TRBV7-6	TRBJ1-2	CASSPGRDRVYGYTF	TGTGCCAGCAGCCCCGGTCGGGACAGGGTCTATGGCTACACCTTC
.	.	TRBV7-9	TRBJ2-4	CASSFKGLDIQYF	TGTGCCAGCAGCTTCAAAGGGTTAGACATTCAGTACTTC
TRBD1	.	TRBV29-1	TRBJ1-6	CSVLEGTVAGGALHF	TGCAGCGTTCTGGAAGGGACAGTAGCTGGAGGGGCCCTCCACTTT
TRBD2	.	TRBV13	TRBJ2-1	CASSTRGGGEFF	TGTGCCAGCAGCACCCGCGGGGGTGGGGAGTTCTTC
.	.	TRBV9	TRBJ2-5	CASNPGGGWGETQYF	TGTGCCAGCAACCCCGGGGGAGGCTGGGGGGAGACCCAGTACTTC
.	.	TRBV11-2	TRBJ2-2	CASQDGPGELFF	TGTGCCAGCCAAGACGGCCCCGGGGAGCTGTTTTTT
.	.	TRBV5-1	TRBJ1-4	CASSLGDEKLFF	TGCGCCAGCAGCTTGGGTGATGAAAAACTGTTTTTT
.	.	TRBV7-3	TRBJ1-1	CASSSGPNTEAFF	TGTGCCAGCAGCTCCGGACCGAACACTGAAGCTTTCTTT
TRBD2	.	TRBV5-1	TRBJ2-1	CASSKTSGSYNEQFF	TGCGCCAGCAGCAAGACTAGCGGATCCTACAATGAGCAGTTCTTC
.	.	TRBV4-1	TRBJ2-7	CASSQDQSSYEQYF	TGCGCCAGCAGCCAAGATCAGAGCTCCTACGAGCAGTACTTC
.	.	TRBV27	TRBJ2-7	CASSLSGNYEQYF	TGTGCCAGCAGTTTATCGGGCAACTACGAGCAGTACTTC
TRBD2	.	TRBV13	TRBJ2-3	CASSLRFAAGGAEADTQYF	TGTGCCAGCAGCTTAAGGTTCGCGGCGGGGGGGGCCGAGGCAGATACGCAGTATTTT
TRBD1	.	TRBV12-5	TRBJ2-1	CASGPGQGSDEQFF	TGTGCTAGTGGTCCGGGACAGGGGTCCGATGAGCAGTTCTTC
.	.	TRBV15	TRBJ1-5	CATSRDLAGGVVNQPQHF	TGTGCCACCAGCAGAGATCTCGCGGGGGGGGTCGTCAATCAGCCCCAGCATTTT
TRBD2	.	TRBV29-1	TRBJ2-3	CSVEERGNTQYF	TGCAGCGTTGAAGAGCGGGGGAATACGCAGTATTTT
.	.	TRBV7-2	TRBJ2-2	CASSLEHTGELFF	TGTGCCAGCAGCTTAGAGCACACCGGGGAGCTGTTTTTT
.	.	TRBV7-9	TRBJ1-2	CASSLDGPGHGYTF	TGTGCCAGCAGCTTGGATGGGCCCGGTCATGGCTACACCTTC
.	.	TRBV12-3/TRBV12-4	TRBJ2-7	CASSLEDPVYEQYF	TGTGCCAGCAGTTTAGAGGACCCGGTTTACGAGCAGTACTTC
.	.	TRBV27	TRBJ2-5	CASGGWETQYF	TGTGCCAGCGGTGGGTGGGAGACCCAGTACTTC
TRBD1	.	TRBV5-1	TRBJ2-7	CASSLEGQGSDEQYF	TGCGCCAGCAGCTTGGAAGGACAGGGATCCGACGAGCAGTACTTC
.	.	TRBV30	TRBJ1-1	CAWSLGATEAFF	TGTGCCTGGAGTTTGGGGGCCACTGAAGCTTTCTTT
.	.	TRBV4-1	TRBJ1-2	CASSQIPADMKYGYTF	TGCGCCAGCAGCCAGATCCCAGCCGACATGAAATATGGCTACACCTTC
.	.	TRBV9	TRBJ2-5	CASSARRGQQETQYF	TGTGCCAGCAGCGCGAGGAGGGGACAGCAAGAGACCCAGTACTTC
TRBD1	.	TRBV7-2	TRBJ1-5	CASSLNRGGQPQHF	TGTGCCAGCAGCTTAAACAGGGGGGGCCAGCCCCAGCATTTT
.	.	TRBV11-2	TRBJ2-2	CASSFNRNTGELFF	TGTGCCAGCAGCTTTAATCGGAACACCGGGGAGCTGTTTTTT
.	.	TRBV29-1	TRBJ2-7	CSVEDWDTSYEQYF	TGCAGCGTTGAAGATTGGGACACCTCCTACGAGCAGTACTTC
.	.	TRBV7-2	TRBJ2-1	CASSPGAVGEQFF	TGTGCCAGCAGCCCCGGGGCGGTAGGGGAGCAGTTCTTC
.	.	TRBV6-2/TRBV6-3	TRBJ2-2	CASSFFNGELFF	TGTGCCAGCAGCTTTTTCAACGGGGAGCTGTTTTTT
.	.	TRBV3-1	TRBJ2-5	CASSQGYRDQQETQYF	TGTGCCAGCAGCCAAGGATATCGGGACCAGCAAGAGACCCAGTACTTC
.	.	TRBV5-6	TRBJ2-7	CASSYGTERGYEQYF	TGTGCCAGCAGCTACGGGACTGAGAGGGGGTACGAGCAGTACTTC
.	.	TRBV12-3/TRBV12-4	TRBJ1-1	CASSLVGGPTEAFF	TGTGCCAGCAGTTTAGTGGGAGGGCCAACTGAAGCTTTCTTT
.	.	TRBV6-6	TRBJ1-1	CASSLQVGTTEAFF	TGTGCCAGCAGTTTACAGGTCGGGACCACTGAAGCTTTCTTT
TRBD1	.	TRBV7-9	TRBJ1-2	CASSLFPGQHNYGYTF	TGTGCCAGCAGCCTTTTTCCGGGACAGCATAACTATGGCTACACCTTC
.	once	TRBV6-5	TRBJ2-3	CASSYLPSTDTQYF	TGTGCCAGCAGTTACTTACCTAGCACAGATACGCAGTATTTT
.	.	TRBV7-9	TRBJ1-3	CASIKTGAGNTIYF	TGTGCCAGCATCAAAACGGGGGCCGGAAACACCATATATTTT
TRBD1	.	TRBV28	TRBJ1-1	CASSPTRDRYEAFF	TGTGCCAGCAGTCCCACCCGGGACAGGTATGAAGCTTTCTTT
.	.	TRBV15	TRBJ2-3	CATSRGRGATDTQYF	TGTGCCACCAGCAGGGGAAGGGGGGCCACAGATACGCAGTATTTT